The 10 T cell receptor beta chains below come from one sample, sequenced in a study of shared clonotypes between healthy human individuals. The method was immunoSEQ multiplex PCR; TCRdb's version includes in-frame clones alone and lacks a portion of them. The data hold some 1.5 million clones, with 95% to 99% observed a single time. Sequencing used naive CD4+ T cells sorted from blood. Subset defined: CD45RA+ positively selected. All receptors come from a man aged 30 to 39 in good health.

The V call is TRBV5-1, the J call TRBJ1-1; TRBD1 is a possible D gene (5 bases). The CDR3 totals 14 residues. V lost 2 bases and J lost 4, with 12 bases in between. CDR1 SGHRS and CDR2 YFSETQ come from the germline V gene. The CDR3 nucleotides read TGCGCCAGCAGCTTTCGAGGGGCGCCCACTGAAGCTTTCTTT. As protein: CASSFRGAPTEAFF.

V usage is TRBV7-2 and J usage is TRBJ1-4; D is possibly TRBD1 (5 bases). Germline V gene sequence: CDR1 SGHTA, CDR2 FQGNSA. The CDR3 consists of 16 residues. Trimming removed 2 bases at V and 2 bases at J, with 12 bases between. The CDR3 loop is CASSLYWGSTNEKLFF. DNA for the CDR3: TGTGCCAGCAGCTTATACTGGGGGTCCACTAATGAAAAACTGTTTTTT.

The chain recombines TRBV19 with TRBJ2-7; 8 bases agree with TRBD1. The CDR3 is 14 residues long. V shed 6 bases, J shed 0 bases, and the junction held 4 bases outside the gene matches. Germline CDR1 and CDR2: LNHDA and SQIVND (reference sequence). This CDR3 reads CASRDRGSSYEQYF. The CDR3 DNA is TGTGCCAGTAGAGACAGGGGCAGCTCCTACGAGCAGTACTTC. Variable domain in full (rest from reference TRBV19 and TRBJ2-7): DGGITQSPKYLFRKEGQNVTLSCEQNLNHDAMYWYRQDPGQGLRLIYYSQIVNDFQKGDIAEGYSVSREKKESFPLTVTSAQKNPTAFYLCASRDRGSSYEQYFGPGTRLTVT.

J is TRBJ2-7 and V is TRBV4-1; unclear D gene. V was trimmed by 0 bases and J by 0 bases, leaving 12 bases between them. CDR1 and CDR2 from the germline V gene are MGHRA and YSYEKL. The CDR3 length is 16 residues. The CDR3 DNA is TGCGCCAGCAGCCAAGAGCGACTGGGCAACTCCTACGAGCAGTACTTC. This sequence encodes CASSQERLGNSYEQYF.

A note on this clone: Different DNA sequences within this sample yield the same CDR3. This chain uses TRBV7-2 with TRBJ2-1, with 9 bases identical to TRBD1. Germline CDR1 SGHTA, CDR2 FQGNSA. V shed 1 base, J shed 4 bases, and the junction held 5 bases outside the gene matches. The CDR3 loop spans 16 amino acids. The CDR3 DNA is TGTGCCAGCAGCTTAGGCGCGGGACAGGGTTACAATGAGCAGTTCTTC. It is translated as CASSLGAGQGYNEQFF.

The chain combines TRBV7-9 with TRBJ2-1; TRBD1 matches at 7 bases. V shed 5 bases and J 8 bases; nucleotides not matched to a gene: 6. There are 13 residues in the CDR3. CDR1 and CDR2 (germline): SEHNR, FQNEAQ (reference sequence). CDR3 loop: CASSGTARDEQFF. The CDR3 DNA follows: TGTGCCAGCAGCGGGACAGCCCGGGATGAGCAGTTCTTC.

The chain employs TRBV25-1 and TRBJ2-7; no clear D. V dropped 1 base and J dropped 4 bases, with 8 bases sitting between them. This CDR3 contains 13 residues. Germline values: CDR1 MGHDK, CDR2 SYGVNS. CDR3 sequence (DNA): TGTGCCAGCAGTGAATTAGGTAATTACGAGCAGTACTTC. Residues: CASSELGNYEQYF.

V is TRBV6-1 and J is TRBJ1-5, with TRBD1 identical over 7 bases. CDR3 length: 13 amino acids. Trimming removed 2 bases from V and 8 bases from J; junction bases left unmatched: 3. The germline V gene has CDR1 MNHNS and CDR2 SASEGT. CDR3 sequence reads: CASSETGVKPQHF. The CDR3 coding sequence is TGTGCCAGCAGTGAAACAGGGGTCAAGCCCCAGCATTTT.

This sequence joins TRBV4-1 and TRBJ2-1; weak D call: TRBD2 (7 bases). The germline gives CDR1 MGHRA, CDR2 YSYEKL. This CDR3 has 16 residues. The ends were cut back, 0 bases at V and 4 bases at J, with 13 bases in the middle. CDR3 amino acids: CASSQDRGTTYNEQFF. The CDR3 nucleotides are TGCGCCAGCAGCCAAGATAGGGGGACTACGTACAATGAGCAGTTCTTC.

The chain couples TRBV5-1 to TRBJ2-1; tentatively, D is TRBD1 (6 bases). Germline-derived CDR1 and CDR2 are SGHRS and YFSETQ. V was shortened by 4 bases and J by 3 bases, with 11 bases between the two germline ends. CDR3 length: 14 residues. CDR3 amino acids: CASSGSDSYNEQFF. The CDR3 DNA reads TGCGCCAGCAGCGGATCGGACAGCTACAATGAGCAGTTCTTC.